The present T cell receptor beta chain was sequenced within a study of T cells in Graves' hyperthyroidism and ophthalmopathy. As regards this clonotype: Its antigen is undetermined.

Study conclusions and caveats: A median around 6 months before onset, the model predicted ophthalmopathy. Ophthalmopathy and stable hyperthyroidism were separated by a 13 V-J model.

CDR3 length: 15 amino acids. The germline V gene encodes CDR1 MNHEY and CDR2 SMNVEV (reference sequence). The V end was cut by 7 bases, the J end by 4 bases, with 20 bases between. Researchers took RNA transcripts and amplified the TCR beta CDR3 regions from them. A set of HTBI primers served as the primers for a first-round RT-PCR of the TCR CDR3. Using its own MiXCR run on the multiplex PCR reads, TCRdb lists one record per CDR3 protein. Of fewer than 350,000 distinct CDR3 sequences in the sample, around 20% were seen once. The receptor comes from a man aged 50 to 59 with Graves' ophthalmopathy. Specimen: blood. The V call is TRBV27, the J call TRBJ2-7; the D gene is possibly TRBD2 (6 bases). This CDR3 is CASNPFGTERYEQYF. DNA of the CDR3: TGTGCCAGCAATCCATTCGGGACTGAGAGGTACGAGCAGTACTTC.